Below, 28 T cell receptor beta chains from the same sample are listed, as sequenced in a study of blood T cell repertoires in COVID-19. Repertoires were generated with immunoSEQ multiplex PCR, while TCRdb's copy carries only in-frame clones and drops some. The sample contains some 170,000 clones, roughly 86% of which appear only once. Sequencing was performed on peripheral blood. The origin of the receptors is a woman aged 50 to 60 with acute or convalescent COVID-19.

The chain joins TRBV11-3 to TRBJ2-5; possibly TRBD1 for D (7 bases). Trimming left V 2 bases short and J 2 bases short, with 9 bases between. This CDR3 has 14 residues. Germline CDR1 SGHNT, CDR2 YENEEA. CDR3 nucleotide sequence: TGTGCCAGCAGCTTACAGGGGGGACAAGAGACCCAGTACTTC. This translates into CASSLQGGQETQYF.

This clone was counted between two and nine times. The rearrangement joins TRBV6-5 to TRBJ1-1; D is perhaps TRBD1 (6 bases). The length of the CDR3 is 16 residues. The ends were cut back, 2 bases at V and 0 bases at J, with 13 bases in the middle. Per germline, CDR1 MNHEY and CDR2 SVGAGI. CDR3 in amino acids: CASSYGWGRLNTEAFF. The CDR3 region has the DNA TGTGCCAGCAGTTACGGTTGGGGGCGGTTGAACACTGAAGCTTTCTTT.

The J gene is TRBJ1-1, the V gene TRBV5-1, with D unclear. There are 14 residues in the CDR3. Germline V CDR1 and CDR2: SGHRS, YFSETQ. V gave up 0 bases and J gave up 5 bases, with 11 bases separating them. The CDR3 DNA follows: TGCGCCAGCAGCTTGGAGGGCGGGCGGACTGAAGCTTTCTTT. Its protein product is CASSLEGGRTEAFF.

The chain couples TRBV19 to TRBJ2-7; 8 positions match TRBD2. The V gene's germline CDR1 is LNHDA and CDR2 SQIVND (reference sequence). The CDR3 sequence is 15 residues long. V shed 2 bases and J 2 bases; nucleotides not matched to a gene: 5. Here the CDR3 DNA reads TGTGCCAGTAGTATAATAGCGGGGAGTACCTACGAGCAGTACTTC. It translates to CASSIIAGSTYEQYF.

The J gene is TRBJ2-2, the V gene TRBV5-1; 7 bases agree with TRBD1. After removal of 4 bases from V and 7 bases from J, the junction contained 13 bases not matched to a gene. The CDR3 is 16 amino acids. Germline loops: CDR1 SGHRS, CDR2 YFSETQ. The CDR3 coding sequence is TGCGCCAGCAGCCCAGACCGGGACAGAGTCGGCGGGGAGCTGTTTTTT. Amino acid sequence: CASSPDRDRVGGELFF.

The chain employs TRBV5-5 and TRBJ1-2; D unclear. The CDR3 is 14 residues long. CDR1 is SGHKS and CDR2 is YYEKEE in the germline V gene (reference sequence). V was trimmed by 4 bases and J by 0 bases, leaving 10 bases between them. CDR3 bases: TGTGCCAGCAGCATCACGGGAACTAACTATGGCTACACCTTC. Its protein product is CASSITGTNYGYTF.

The V call is TRBV20-1, the J call TRBJ1-3; tentatively, D is TRBD1 (5 bases). The CDR3 sequence is 14 residues long. V gave up 3 bases and J gave up 0 bases, with 9 bases separating them. CDR1 DFQATT and CDR2 SNEGSKA come from the germline V gene (reference sequence). The CDR3 sequence: CSASQGYSGNTIYF. CDR3 bases: TGCAGTGCTAGTCAGGGATACTCTGGAAACACCATATATTTT.

This chain uses TRBV4-1 with TRBJ2-3; 7 nucleotides match TRBD2. The V gene end was trimmed by 4 bases and the J gene end by 1 base; junction bases not matched to a gene: 8. This CDR3 is built from 16 residues. Germline V lookup: CDR1 MGHRA, CDR2 YSYEKL. The CDR3 here is CASSPLLAGGTDTQYF. DNA of the CDR3: TGCGCCAGCAGCCCCCTTCTGGCGGGGGGCACAGATACGCAGTATTTT.

This clone was counted between two and nine times. The genes are TRBV19 and TRBJ1-5; tentative D call: TRBD1 (6 bases). V lost 4 bases, J lost 9 bases, and 13 bases lay in between. The CDR3 covers 13 residues. Germline values: CDR1 LNHDA, CDR2 SQIVND (reference sequence). In DNA form, the CDR3 reads TGTGCCAGTAGTACTGACAGGTCCCTGCCCCAGCATTTT. Protein product: CASSTDRSLPQHF.

This chain joins TRBV7-3 and TRBJ2-3; D gene uncertain. V was shortened by 5 bases and J by 2 bases, with 17 bases between the two germline ends. The CDR3 extends over 16 amino acids. Germline V lookup: CDR1 SGHTA, CDR2 FQGTGA. CDR3 residues: CASSPPLRITTDTQYF. CDR3 nucleotides: TGTGCCAGCAGCCCCCCCCTAAGAATCACCACAGATACGCAGTATTTT.

This clone was counted between two and nine times. The rearrangement links TRBV7-8 to TRBJ1-3; the match to TRBD1 covers 10 bases. The CDR3 sequence is 15 residues long. J gave up 4 bases and V 5 bases, and 5 bases lay outside the gene matches. In germline, CDR1 is SGHVS, CDR2 FQNEAQ. The CDR3 loop is CASSQDRGSGNTIYF. The DNA of the CDR3 is TGTGCCAGCAGCCAGGACAGGGGGTCGGGAAACACCATATATTTT.

The J gene is TRBJ1-5, the V gene TRBV29-1, with 10 bases that match TRBD1. J gave up 7 bases and V 6 bases, and 6 bases lay outside the gene matches. Germline CDR1 SQVTM, CDR2 ANQGSEA. The CDR3 length is 13 residues. CDR3 in amino acids: CSVRTGGGQPQHF. The DNA of the CDR3 is TGCAGCGTGAGGACAGGGGGAGGACAGCCCCAGCATTTT. Based on the CDR3 plus reference TRBV29-1 and TRBJ1-5, the full variable domain is SAVISQKPSRDICQRGTSLTIQCQVDSQVTMMFWYRQQPGQSLTLIATANQGSEATYESGFVIDKFPISRPNLTFSTLTVSNMSPEDSSIYLCSVRTGGGQPQHFGDGTRLSIL.

The genes are TRBV29-1 and TRBJ2-3, with a possible D match to TRBD2 (5 bases). Germline V gives CDR1 SQVTM, CDR2 ANQGSEA. This CDR3 spans 15 amino acids. Trimming stripped 3 bases from V and 0 bases from J, with 13 bases between. The chain's CDR3 is CSVELQRASTDTQYF. CDR3 nucleotides: TGCAGCGTTGAGCTACAGAGGGCTAGCACAGATACGCAGTATTTT.

V and J are TRBV18 and TRBJ2-7; 9 positions agree with TRBD1. V lost 6 bases and J lost 9; bases outside the gene matches: 12. CDR1 is KGHSH and CDR2 is LQKENI in the germline V gene. The length of the CDR3 is 14 residues. CDR3 coding DNA: TGTGCCAGCTCCCCGGGACAGGGCCTCTCGGGGCAGTACTTC. This encodes CASSPGQGLSGQYF.

The chain employs TRBV30 and TRBJ2-7; 7 bases fit TRBD1. This CDR3 comprises 14 residues. V trimming: 2 bases; J trimming: 1 base; junction bases outside the gene matches: 5. The V gene's germline CDR1 is GTSNPN and CDR2 SVGIG (reference sequence). The CDR3 sequence is CAWSPRDRSYEQYF. DNA of the CDR3: TGTGCCTGGAGTCCCCGGGACAGATCCTACGAGCAGTACTTC.

The V gene is TRBV19, the J gene TRBJ2-7; 9 bases are a match to TRBD2. This CDR3 has 15 amino acids. Trimming took 4 bases from V and 3 from J; bases not matched to a gene: 7. Germline loops: CDR1 LNHDA, CDR2 SQIVND (reference sequence). Written as DNA, the CDR3 is TGTGCCAGTAGTAAGGGACTAGCAAGTCGCTACGAGCAGTACTTC. Amino acid sequence: CASSKGLASRYEQYF. The full variable domain, completed using reference TRBV19 and TRBJ2-7, is DGGITQSPKYLFRKEGQNVTLSCEQNLNHDAMYWYRQDPGQGLRLIYYSQIVNDFQKGDIAEGYSVSREKKESFPLTVTSAQKNPTAFYLCASSKGLASRYEQYFGPGTRLTVT.

The chain carries TRBV7-8 and TRBJ1-4; D gene uncertain. The V gene lost 8 bases and the J gene lost 6 bases, with 10 bases spanning the gap. CDR1 and CDR2 (germline): SGHVS, FQNEAQ. There are 12 residues in the CDR3. The CDR3 loop reads CASGAQDEKLFF. The CDR3 DNA reads as TGTGCCAGCGGTGCCCAGGATGAAAAACTGTTTTTT.

This sequence joins TRBV15 and TRBJ2-7, with D uncertain. This CDR3 has 15 residues. CDR1 LNHNV and CDR2 YYDKDF come from the germline V gene (reference sequence). V was cut by 1 base and J by 0 bases, with 10 bases left in between. The CDR3 bases are TGTGCCACCAGCAGAGGGGCCGCCAGCTCCTACGAGCAGTACTTC. Translated: CATSRGAASSYEQYF.

The chain joins TRBV29-1 to TRBJ1-2; D is uncertain. The germline CDR1 and CDR2 sequences are SQVTM and ANQGSEA. The V gene lost 6 bases and the J gene lost 3 bases, with 14 bases spanning the gap. The CDR3 loop spans 13 amino acids. For the CDR3, the DNA is TGCAGCGTCCCCGACCGGGGTTACTATGGCTACACCTTC. Its protein product is CSVPDRGYYGYTF.

In its sample, this clone was seen once. The chain employs TRBV7-2 and TRBJ1-2; 8 bases match TRBD1. The CDR3 has 14 residues. Germline V gene sequence: CDR1 SGHTA, CDR2 FQGNSA. Trimming took 3 bases from V and 4 from J; bases not matched to a gene: 4. CDR3 coding DNA: TGTGCCAGCAGCTTGAACGACAGGGGCTATGGCTACACCTTC. Protein sequence: CASSLNDRGYGYTF.

The chain couples TRBV30 to TRBJ1-2; 10 bases are a match to TRBD1. This CDR3 is 12 amino acids long. Per the germline V gene, CDR1 is GTSNPN and CDR2 is SVGIG (reference sequence). The CDR3 here is CVILGQGNGYTF. The CDR3 nucleotides read TGTGTCATTCTGGGACAGGGGAATGGCTACACCTTC.

This sequence joins TRBV6-2 or TRBV6-3 and TRBJ2-7; 7 bases match TRBD2. CDR3 length: 12 residues. Per germline, CDR1 MNHEY and CDR2 SVGEGT. The V and J ends lost 4 bases and 6 bases, in that order; junction bases with no gene match: 3. The DNA for the CDR3 is TGTGCCAGCAGTTTGGGAGGGTTCGAGCAGTACTTC. This codes for CASSLGGFEQYF.

This chain joins TRBV19 and TRBJ1-1, with D uncertain. This CDR3 contains 15 residues. Per the germline V gene, CDR1 is LNHDA and CDR2 is SQIVND (reference sequence). Trimming pared 1 base from V and 0 bases from J, leaving 9 bases between. CDR3 region: CASSIVEQMNTEAFF. CDR3 bases: TGTGCCAGTAGTATAGTGGAACAGATGAACACTGAAGCTTTCTTT. Looking up the rest from reference TRBV19 and TRBJ1-1 gives the full variable domain: DGGITQSPKYLFRKEGQNVTLSCEQNLNHDAMYWYRQDPGQGLRLIYYSQIVNDFQKGDIAEGYSVSREKKESFPLTVTSAQKNPTAFYLCASSIVEQMNTEAFFGQGTRLTVV.

CDR3 loop: CASSFIYEQFF. As DNA, the CDR3 is TGTGCCAGCAGCTTTATCTATGAGCAGTTCTTC. This chain joins TRBV11-2 and TRBJ2-1; no clear D. The CDR3 runs 11 residues. The germline CDR1 and CDR2 sequences are SGHAT and FQNNGV. V gave up 3 bases and J gave up 8 bases, with 5 bases separating them.

The rearrangement uses TRBV21-1 and TRBJ1-4; TRBD1 is taken as the D call from the table, unchecked against the DNA. TRBV21-1 is a listed pseudogene. This CDR3 is built from 16 residues. This CDR3 reads CAKWTGGKEANEKLFF. CDR3 bases: TGTGCCAAATGGACAGGGGGCAAGGAAGCTAATGAAAAACTGTTTTTT.

The chain links TRBV2 to TRBJ1-1; 8 bases are a match to TRBD1. The CDR3 is made up of 15 amino acids. Trimming cost V 3 bases and J 5 bases; bases outside gene matches: 8. Germline CDR1 is SNHLY and CDR2 is FYNNEI. As DNA, the CDR3 is TGTGCCAGCAGTGAGAGATCGACAGGGGAGACTGAAGCTTTCTTT. Translating gives CASSERSTGETEAFF.

The chain couples TRBV2 to TRBJ1-3, with TRBD1 matching 7 bases. The length of the CDR3 is 15 residues. In germline, CDR1 is SNHLY, CDR2 FYNNEI. J gave up 2 bases and V 7 bases, and 8 bases lay outside the gene matches. CDR3: CASIDRAVPGNTIYF. Written as DNA, the CDR3 is TGTGCCAGCATTGACAGGGCAGTCCCTGGAAACACCATATATTTT.

The chain couples TRBV7-2 to TRBJ1-1; the D is unclear. Trimming left V 5 bases short and J 5 bases short, with 12 bases between. The CDR3 spans 13 residues. Per germline, CDR1 SGHTA and CDR2 FQGNSA. The CDR3 reads CASSLISATEAFF. Here the CDR3 DNA reads TGTGCCAGCAGCCTGATTAGCGCAACTGAAGCTTTCTTT. The entire variable domain, with the rest obtained from reference TRBV7-2 and TRBJ1-1, is as follows: GAGVSQSPSNKVTEKGKDVELRCDPISGHTALYWYRQSLGQGLEFLIYFQGNSAPDKSGLPSDRFSAERTGGSVSTLTIQRTQQEDSAVYLCASSLISATEAFFGQGTRLTVV.